Given below is one TCR beta chain in context. No antigen is known for it. This entry belongs to a study of shared clonotypes between healthy human individuals. Whole-study results and caveats: Among a few donors, roughly 5% of naive CD4 clonotypes were found in common. Large sequencing depth failed to make sorted-subset sequencing complete, rarefaction showed. Estimated richness was generally greater in naive than memory subsets.

The assay was immunoSEQ multiplex PCR, and TCRdb's table has in-frame clones only and misses some. The table records 2 million to 2.5 million clones, roughly 95% of them present only once. The CDR3 runs 16 residues. From germline, CDR1 is SGHRS and CDR2 YFSETQ. Trimming stripped 4 bases from V and 0 bases from J, with 13 bases between. This chain links TRBV5-1 with TRBJ1-4; D is perhaps TRBD1 (6 bases). The sequence was collected from a young man in good health. Specimen: naive CD4+ T cells sorted from blood. Subset: CD45RA+ positively selected. Here the CDR3 DNA reads TGCGCCAGCAGCCCCGGGGGCAGGGCAACTAATGAAAAACTGTTTTTT. This codes for CASSPGGRATNEKLFF.